The clone carrying this TCR beta chain was detected a few times. This sample was included in a study of T-cell reconstitution after alpha-beta-depleted transplantation in children. The TCRbeta library was prepared with unique molecular identifiers. From the PCR reads, TCRdb called clonotypes with MiXCR, one entry per CDR3 protein. The sample yields around 400,000 distinct CDR3 sequences, 11% seen once. This specimen consisted of PBMCs from the stem cell graft donor, obtained from the stem cell graft. The sequence came from a human donor who donated a stem cell graft to a child with acute myeloid leukemia.

The chain's CDR3 is CATSDVKGLAAGELFF. The CDR3 DNA is TGTGCCACCAGTGATGTCAAGGGGCTAGCGGCGGGGGAGCTGTTTTTT. The rearrangement links TRBV24-1 to TRBJ2-2, with 7 bases identical to TRBD2. The CDR3 is 16 amino acids. J lost 8 bases, V lost 3 bases, and 11 bases had no gene match. Germline CDR1 KGHDR, CDR2 SFDVKD.